This entry describes one T cell receptor beta chain. Its antigen remains unknown. A junction boundary mismatches the germline segment, possibly from a read error. The data are from a study of blood T cells in healthy people across ages. Across the whole study: Template switching caught about one barcoded beta molecule for each two T cells.

The CDR3 consists of 15 residues. Germline CDR1 ENHRY, CDR2 SYGVKD. With a J-beta primer mix and a sample-barcoded 5' primer, a second PCR ran about 7 to 12 cycles. Per-sample output comprised a minimum of 2.5 million paired-end reads containing CDR3. A single record per CDR3 protein comes from TCRdb applying MiXCR to the 5' RACE reads. The sample has roughly 1,700,000 distinct CDR3 sequences, about 30% seen once; the top ten hold roughly 8%. Study-wide points: A roughly linear fall in TCR beta diversity per million T cells was seen with increasing age.

Each donor had about 9.6 milliliters of peripheral blood drawn. The V gene is TRBV10-3, the J gene TRBJ2-1, with 11 bases lining up with TRBD2. This sequence originates from a woman aged 25 to 39 in good health. The sequenced sample was blood. The CDR3 is CAIIEVAGGRGEQFF. CDR3 in DNA: TGTGCCATCATTGAGGTAGCGGGAGGGCGGGGTGAGCAGTTCTTC.